The rows below give T cell receptor beta chains drawn from one sample of a study of regulatory T cells in long-lasting Graves disease. TCRdb processed the multiplex PCR reads anew with MiXCR; each CDR3 protein has one entry. Among roughly 420,000 distinct CDR3 sequences, about 16% were seen once, and the ten largest hold around a tenth. The same specimen was also included in a second study, on T cells in Graves' hyperthyroidism and ophthalmopathy.

The source was peripheral blood mononuclear cells (PBMCs), collected at new diagnosis, from a patient treated with antithyroid drugs. Every receptor here comes from a young woman with Graves disease. Both conserved end residues are part of each CDR3. A D gene is named only where the DNA matches it firmly. For some rows the clone size is stated as once, few or many, or as a class when expanded; others skip it.

clone_size	v_call	d_call	j_call	cdr3_aa	cdr3_nt
.	TRBV7-9	TRBD1	TRBJ2-3	CASSLGDSPLKNTQYF	TGTGCCAGCAGCTTAGGGGACAGTCCCCTTAAAAATACGCAGTATTTT
many	TRBV20-1	.	TRBJ2-5	CSALMGGGPTETQYF	TGCAGTGCTCTCATGGGGGGGGGCCCGACAGAGACCCAGTACTTC
many	TRBV10-3	.	TRBJ1-6	CAIRGPLSSPLHF	TGTGCCATCAGGGGGCCCCTCAGTTCACCCCTCCACTTT
.	TRBV11-2	.	TRBJ2-1	CASSSGFWGEYEQFF	TGTGCCAGCAGCTCAGGGTTCTGGGGAGAATACGAGCAGTTCTTC
.	TRBV25-1	.	TRBJ2-7	CASSDFSYEQYF	TGTGCCAGCAGTGATTTCTCCTACGAGCAGTACTTC
.	TRBV6-2/TRBV6-3	.	TRBJ2-7	CASSIGLGYEQYF	TGTGCCAGCAGCATAGGGTTGGGCTACGAGCAGTACTTC
many	TRBV7-2	TRBD2	TRBJ2-7	CASSLGGSTEYEQYF	TGTGCCAGCAGCTTAGGCGGGAGCACCGAGTACGAGCAGTACTTC
many	TRBV20-1	.	TRBJ2-1	CSAPARSSYNEQFF	TGCAGTGCCCCGGCTAGGAGCTCCTACAATGAGCAGTTCTTC
.	TRBV4-1	.	TRBJ1-2	CASSQDSRGQGYTF	TGCGCCAGCAGCCAAGATAGCAGGGGCCAGGGCTACACCTTC
few	TRBV9	.	TRBJ2-3	CASSVPATGDTQYF	TGTGCCAGCAGCGTTCCAGCGACCGGGGATACGCAGTATTTT
many	TRBV5-8	.	TRBJ2-7	CASSGSLAIANEQYF	TGTGCCAGCAGCGGATCACTAGCAATCGCCAACGAGCAGTACTTC
many	TRBV5-4	.	TRBJ2-5	CASSLAADQETQYF	TGTGCCAGCAGCTTGGCAGCGGACCAAGAGACCCAGTACTTC
many	TRBV20-1	.	TRBJ2-7	CSAPRDLPYEQYF	TGCAGTGCCCCCCGGGACTTACCGTACGAGCAGTACTTC
many	TRBV7-9	.	TRBJ2-3	CASSFVVARSTDTQYF	TGTGCCAGCAGCTTTGTTGTGGCGCGTAGCACAGATACGCAGTATTTT
many	TRBV7-9	.	TRBJ2-1	CASSELAGKRYNEQFF	TGTGCCAGCAGCGAACTTGCAGGGAAGCGCTACAATGAGCAGTTCTTC
many	TRBV18	.	TRBJ2-1	CASSPRQEGNEQFF	TGTGCCAGCTCACCTAGGCAGGAAGGCAATGAGCAGTTCTTC
many	TRBV20-1	TRBD1	TRBJ2-7	CSARDMGQGVWEQYF	TGCAGTGCTAGAGATATGGGACAGGGTGTGTGGGAGCAGTACTTC
few	TRBV24-1	TRBD1	TRBJ1-6	CATAGDRPYHSPLHF	TGTGCCACCGCTGGGGACAGGCCTTATCATTCACCCCTCCACTTT
few	TRBV7-2	.	TRBJ2-1	CASSLVSSAYNEQFF	TGTGCCAGCAGCTTGGTATCTTCTGCATACAATGAGCAGTTCTTC
many	TRBV10-2	.	TRBJ1-1	CASSESRTMAFF	TGCGCCAGCAGTGAGTCCCGGACCATGGCTTTCTTT
many	TRBV11-2	TRBD1	TRBJ2-7	CASSSAGTDLYEQYF	TGTGCCAGCAGCTCCGCCGGGACAGATTTATACGAGCAGTACTTC
many	TRBV6-2/TRBV6-3	.	TRBJ2-5	CASSYSADSQETQYF	TGTGCCAGCAGTTACTCTGCGGACAGTCAAGAGACCCAGTACTTC
few	TRBV2	.	TRBJ1-4	CASSPFPGELFF	TGTGCCAGCAGCCCCTTCCCCGGGGAACTGTTTTTT
few	TRBV10-1	TRBD1	TRBJ2-1	CASSAKDRGINEQFF	TGCGCCAGCAGTGCTAAGGACAGGGGTATCAATGAGCAGTTCTTC
many	TRBV7-2	TRBD1	TRBJ1-5	CATREGTGYSNQPQHF	TGTGCCACGCGGGAGGGGACAGGGTATAGCAATCAGCCCCAGCATTTT
many	TRBV28	TRBD2	TRBJ2-5	CASSSLLSGLAGQETQYF	TGTGCCAGCAGTTCCCTACTCTCAGGACTAGCGGGACAAGAGACCCAGTACTTC
many	TRBV5-1	TRBD1	TRBJ2-3	CASSPADRALTDTQYF	TGCGCCAGCAGCCCTGCCGACAGGGCCCTCACAGATACGCAGTATTTT
many	TRBV3-1	TRBD2	TRBJ2-1	CASSRIAGGSYNEQFF	TGTGCCAGCAGCCGAATAGCGGGAGGCTCCTACAATGAGCAGTTCTTC
many	TRBV27	TRBD2	TRBJ2-3	CASSLDSGSTDTQYF	TGCGCCAGCAGCTTGGATAGCGGGAGCACAGATACGCAGTATTTT
many	TRBV28	.	TRBJ2-5	CASTKTRGSRATQYF	TGTGCCAGCACTAAGACAAGGGGCAGTCGGGCGACCCAGTACTTC
few	TRBV18	.	TRBJ1-1	CASSRSAGGPEATEAFF	TGTGCCAGCTCACGTTCCGCTGGGGGGCCGGAGGCCACTGAAGCTTTCTTT
.	TRBV9	.	TRBJ2-2	CASSVAPVVAGELFF	TGTGCCAGCAGCGTAGCCCCCGTAGTGGCCGGGGAGCTGTTTTTT
few	TRBV14	.	TRBJ2-1	CASRPPTKPYNEQFF	TGTGCCAGCAGACCCCCTACGAAGCCCTACAATGAGCAGTTCTTC
few	TRBV5-6	.	TRBJ2-2	CASSLVRTNTGELFF	TGTGCCAGCAGCTTGGTCCGAACGAACACCGGGGAGCTGTTTTTT
many	TRBV2	.	TRBJ2-3	CASSEALARDTQYF	TGTGCCAGCAGTGAAGCGCTGGCACGGGATACGCAGTATTTT
many	TRBV6-2/TRBV6-3	.	TRBJ2-4	CASSPSNHIQYF	TGTGCCAGCAGTCCTAGCAACCACATTCAGTACTTC
many	TRBV20-1	.	TRBJ1-1	CSAGWGMNTEAFF	TGCAGTGCTGGCTGGGGGATGAACACTGAAGCTTTCTTT
few	TRBV5-1	.	TRBJ2-1	CASSSGLGSYNEQFF	TGCGCCAGCAGTTCCGGACTTGGCTCCTACAATGAGCAGTTCTTC
many	TRBV7-9	.	TRBJ2-7	CASSPQGPSVEQYF	TGTGCCAGCAGCCCGCAGGGGCCCTCTGTCGAGCAGTACTTC
.	TRBV6-1	TRBD2	TRBJ2-1	CARAMRLAGPPGQNNEQFF	TGTGCCAGAGCAATGAGACTAGCGGGACCGCCGGGTCAAAACAATGAGCAGTTCTTC
few	TRBV4-1	TRBD1	TRBJ1-6	CASSLRDRNDSPLHF	TGCGCCAGCAGCCTTCGGGACAGGAATGATTCACCCCTCCACTTT
few	TRBV28	.	TRBJ1-1	CASSTPRNMNTEAFF	TGTGCCAGCAGTACCCCCAGAAACATGAACACTGAAGCTTTCTTT
many	TRBV27	TRBD2	TRBJ2-3	CASSLTPGGFVGTQYF	TGTGCCAGCAGTTTAACCCCGGGGGGATTCGTAGGTACGCAGTATTTT
many	TRBV20-1	TRBD1	TRBJ1-5	CSARQRTGNQPQHF	TGCAGTGCTAGACAACGGACAGGGAATCAGCCCCAGCATTTT
many	TRBV3-1	.	TRBJ1-1	CASSPRTVSGTEAFF	TGTGCCAGCAGCCCTCGGACAGTAAGCGGCACTGAAGCTTTCTTT
.	TRBV5-4	TRBD2	TRBJ2-5	CASSPQLAGGAQAQYF	TGTGCCAGCAGCCCCCAATTAGCGGGTGGGGCTCAGGCCCAGTACTTC
many	TRBV5-1	TRBD1	TRBJ2-1	CASSLALDRGRNEQFF	TGCGCCAGCAGCTTGGCCTTGGACAGGGGGCGGAATGAGCAGTTCTTC
few	TRBV30	.	TRBJ2-7	CAWTGSSYEQYF	TGTGCCTGGACAGGGTCCTCCTACGAGCAGTACTTC
.	TRBV5-6	TRBD2	TRBJ2-1	CASGGLGYNEQFF	TGTGCCAGCGGGGGACTAGGATACAATGAGCAGTTCTTC
.	TRBV10-2	.	TRBJ2-2	CASRRGNTGELFF	TGCGCCAGCAGGAGGGGGAACACCGGGGAGCTGTTTTTT
many	TRBV28	TRBD1	TRBJ1-1	CASSPGDREVVTEAFF	TGTGCCAGCAGTCCCGGGGACAGGGAGGTGGTAACTGAAGCTTTCTTT
many	TRBV7-2	.	TRBJ1-5	CASSTSRGAGQPQHF	TGTGCCAGCAGCACCTCGAGAGGGGCGGGGCAGCCCCAGCATTTT
few	TRBV12-5	.	TRBJ1-2	CASGLGAGYGYTF	TGTGCTAGTGGTTTGGGGGCAGGGTATGGCTACACCTTC